The 20 T cell receptor beta chains below were found in one sample sequenced in a study of T cell repertoires in cytomegalovirus infection. These receptors have no known antigen. TCRdb re-called the reads with MiXCR, one entry per CDR3 protein. There are 450,000 to 650,000 distinct CDR3 sequences in the sample; 40% occur only once, and over 45% lies in the top ten. Sequenced here: cultured PBMCs, sampled from culture after CMV antigen stimulation. These TCRs come from a human donor in good health (CMV status not recorded). Some clones in this sample may be carry-over from other donors' samples.

The sample holds a few counts of this clonotype. The chain carries TRBV7-2 and TRBJ2-1; 15 nucleotides align to TRBD2. The germline V gene has CDR1 SGHTA and CDR2 FQGNSA. J lost 5 bases, V lost 3 bases, and 11 bases had no gene match. The CDR3 is 19 amino acids. Here the CDR3 reads CASSFPRTSGGGVDNEQFF. In DNA, the CDR3 is TGTGCCAGCAGCTTCCCCCGGACTAGCGGGGGGGGGGTAGACAATGAGCAGTTCTTC.

This chain joins TRBV7-2 and TRBJ2-5; TRBD2 might be the D (5 bases). CDR3 length: 12 residues. Germline assignment: CDR1 SGHTA and CDR2 FQGNSA. V was pared by 7 bases and J by 5 bases, with 11 bases between. The CDR3: CASNKPGETQYF. CDR3 coding DNA: TGTGCCAGCAACAAGCCGGGGGAGACCCAGTACTTC.

This clonotype was seen only once. The chain is built from TRBV6-1 and TRBJ2-3; TRBD1 matches 9 bases. Germline V gene lookup returns CDR1 MNHNS and CDR2 SASEGT. V lost 7 bases, J lost 3 bases, and 8 bases stayed unmatched. The CDR3 sequence is 15 residues long. CDR3 coding DNA: TGTGCCAGCATGCCACAGGGGGCTAGGACAGATACGCAGTATTTT. It is translated as CASMPQGARTDTQYF.

CDR3 sequence: CASSAVLAGPDTQYF. For the CDR3, the DNA is TGTGCCAGCAGCGCCGTACTAGCGGGTCCGGATACGCAGTATTTT. The chain couples TRBV7-2 to TRBJ2-3; 9 bases line up with TRBD2. The CDR3 length is 15 residues. J was trimmed by 6 bases and V by 5 bases; bases with no gene match: 9. Germline CDR1 reads SGHTA; CDR2 reads FQGNSA.

This clonotype showed up just a few times. This chain links TRBV7-8 with TRBJ2-7, with 9 bases aligning to TRBD2. Per germline, CDR1 SGHVS and CDR2 FQNEAQ. CDR3 length: 15 amino acids. J lost 3 bases, V lost 1 base, and 4 bases had no gene match. CDR3: CASSLGAGGNYEQYF. The CDR3, as DNA: TGTGCCAGCAGCTTAGGAGCGGGGGGCAACTACGAGCAGTACTTC.

The genes are TRBV20-1 and TRBJ1-5; 7 bases fit TRBD1. The CDR3 loop spans 12 amino acids. Germline assignment: CDR1 DFQATT and CDR2 SNEGSKA (reference sequence). The trim removed 6 bases at V and 7 bases at J, leaving 6 bases unmatched. CDR3 nucleotides: TGCAGTGCCAAGGACAGGAACCAGCCCCAGCATTTT. Translated: CSAKDRNQPQHF.

V usage is TRBV20-1 and J usage is TRBJ1-6, with no clear D. Germline V gives CDR1 DFQATT, CDR2 SNEGSKA (reference sequence). The V end was cut by 2 bases, the J end by 6 bases, with 14 bases between. The CDR3 is 15 amino acids. CDR3 nucleotides: TGCAGTGCTAGAAAAGTTTCCAACCCTAATTCACCCCTCCACTTT. Amino acids: CSARKVSNPNSPLHF.

This clonotype was observed a few times. The gene calls are TRBV20-1 and TRBJ2-3; D is unclear. The germline V gene encodes CDR1 DFQATT and CDR2 SNEGSKA (reference sequence). This CDR3 has 14 amino acids. V shed 1 base and J shed 2 bases, with 10 bases lying between them. The CDR3 reads CSARGLIHTDTQYF. The CDR3 nucleotides are TGCAGTGCTAGAGGTCTGATCCACACAGATACGCAGTATTTT.

The gene calls are TRBV19 and TRBJ1-5, with a weak D call TRBD1 (6 bases). V lost 3 bases, J lost 8 bases, and 20 bases lay in between. The CDR3 covers 16 residues. Germline loops: CDR1 LNHDA, CDR2 SQIVND (reference sequence). CDR3 amino acids: CASSINHGGAGKPQHF. The CDR3 DNA is TGTGCCAGTAGTATTAACCATGGGGGGGCAGGGAAGCCCCAGCATTTT.

The J gene is TRBJ1-1, the V gene TRBV12-3 or TRBV12-4; 9 bases fit TRBD1. CDR3 length equals 18 residues. Germline trimming cut 7 bases from V and 0 bases from J; bases unmatched to any gene: 15. The DNA of the CDR3 is TGTGCCAGCACCCCCAACCCCGGGACAGGGAAACTGAACACTGAAGCTTTCTTT. It translates to CASTPNPGTGKLNTEAFF.

CDR3 in DNA: TGTGCCAGCAGCCACACCGGGACTAGCGGAGCCACAGATACGCAGTATTTT. Translating it yields CASSHTGTSGATDTQYF. The rearrangement uses TRBV7-8 and TRBJ2-3, with TRBD2 identical over 11 bases. Germline CDR1 SGHVS, CDR2 FQNEAQ. V lost 5 bases and J lost 2; bases outside the gene matches: 9. The CDR3 sequence is 17 residues long.

The chain employs TRBV14 and TRBJ2-7, with 9 nucleotides matching TRBD1. Germline-derived CDR1 and CDR2 are SGHDN and FVKESK. The CDR3 totals 17 residues. V shed 1 base, J shed 3 bases, and the junction held 10 bases outside the gene matches. The CDR3 sequence is CASSQAHFGTGNYEQYF. The CDR3 DNA reads as TGTGCCAGCAGCCAAGCCCACTTCGGGACAGGGAACTACGAGCAGTACTTC.

At least ten counts were recorded for this clonotype. J is TRBJ2-5 and V is TRBV7-2; the D gene could be TRBD1 or TRBD2 (5 bases each). Judging by the DNA end, TRBJ2-3 fits better; the J call may be wrong. Germline CDR1 reads SGHTA; CDR2 reads FQGNSA. The CDR3 has 12 residues. The CDR3 loop is CASSAGGGTQYF. DNA for the CDR3: TGTGCCAGCAGCGCTGGTGGGGGTACGCAGTATTTT.

V gene TRBV27 combines with J gene TRBJ1-5; D is possibly TRBD1 (5 bases). This CDR3 has 13 amino acids. CDR1 and CDR2 from the germline V gene are MNHEY and SMNVEV (reference sequence). The V gene lost 6 bases and the J gene lost 2 bases, with 8 bases spanning the gap. In nucleotides, the CDR3 is TGTGCCAGCAGAAAGGGACGCAATCAGCCCCAGCATTTT. It codes for CASRKGRNQPQHF.

The V call is TRBV3-1, the J call TRBJ2-2, with 8 bases identical to TRBD2. CDR3 length: 14 residues. With 6 bases clipped from V and 6 bases from J, the junction kept 6 bases outside the gene matches. Looked up from germline, CDR1 is LGHDT and CDR2 is YNNKEL (reference sequence). CDR3 loop: CASSPRGGPGELFF. For the CDR3, the DNA is TGTGCCAGCAGTCCCCGGGGGGGCCCCGGGGAGCTGTTTTTT.

This clonotype has only one observation. J is TRBJ2-7 and V is TRBV7-9; D not resolved. CDR1 is SEHNR and CDR2 is FQNEAQ in the germline V gene (reference sequence). The CDR3 is made up of 16 amino acids. Trimming removed 1 base at V and 0 bases at J, with 13 bases between. The CDR3 DNA follows: TGTGCCAGCAGCTTAGGATCCGAGAGAGCCTCCTACGAGCAGTACTTC. Its protein is CASSLGSERASYEQYF.

V is TRBV9 and J is TRBJ2-7, with D possibly matching TRBD2 (6 bases). V shed 0 bases and J shed 4 bases, with 17 bases lying between them. The CDR3 is made up of 16 amino acids. CDR1 and CDR2 from the germline V gene are SGDLS and YYNGEE. The CDR3 bases are TGTGCCAGCAGCGTAGACGGATACACCGGAGGGTACGAGCAGTACTTC. Translated: CASSVDGYTGGYEQYF.

This clonotype was seen many times. The gene calls are TRBV7-2 and TRBJ2-3; maybe TRBD1 (6 bases). Looked up from germline, CDR1 is SGHTA and CDR2 is FQGNSA. The CDR3 runs to 14 residues. Trimming pared 5 bases from V and 6 bases from J, leaving 15 bases between. CDR3 bases: TGTGCCAGCAGCATCGGACAGCGGATGGATACGCAGTATTTT. This encodes CASSIGQRMDTQYF. Filled out from reference TRBV7-2 and TRBJ2-3, the complete variable domain reads GAGVSQSPSNKVTEKGKDVELRCDPISGHTALYWYRQSLGQGLEFLIYFQGNSAPDKSGLPSDRFSAERTGGSVSTLTIQRTQQEDSAVYLCASSIGQRMDTQYFGPGTRLTVL.

This clonotype showed up just a few times. The gene calls are TRBV20-1 and TRBJ2-7; no clear D gene. Trimming removed 6 bases at V and 0 bases at J, with 12 bases between. CDR3 length equals 13 residues. From germline, CDR1 is DFQATT and CDR2 SNEGSKA (reference sequence). The CDR3 region has the DNA TGCAGTGCCAGAATGGCATTCTCCTACGAGCAGTACTTC. Its translation is CSARMAFSYEQYF.

This clonotype was counted a few times. The chain joins TRBV18 to TRBJ2-5; 7 positions agree with TRBD1. Germline V CDR1 and CDR2: KGHSH, LQKENI. There are 14 residues in the CDR3. V gave up 7 bases and J gave up 4 bases; unmatched junction bases: 9. The CDR3 region has the DNA TGTGCCAGCTACCGGGCAGGGGGAGCAGAGACCCAGTACTTC. Translation: CASYRAGGAETQYF.